The T cell receptor (beta chain) under discussion was sequenced for a study of control samples from healthy donors and cancer patients. The repertoire was sequenced with immunoSEQ multiplex PCR; TCRdb's copy has only in-frame clones and lacks some. The profile shows over 150,000 clones, over 80% of them singletons. Per germline, CDR1 LGHDT and CDR2 YNNKEL (reference sequence). The length of the CDR3 is 14 residues. J was trimmed by 3 bases and V by 4 bases; bases with no gene match: 3. The receptor's source is a young man in good health. The chain is built from TRBV3-1 (or the pseudogene TRBV3-2) and TRBJ2-1; 7 positions match TRBD1. Sample: blood. The DNA of the CDR3 is TGTGCCAGCAGCCGGGGACAGTACTACAATGAGCAGTTCTTC. It is translated as CASSRGQYYNEQFF.